This TCR beta chain originates from a study of cytomegalovirus exposure and HLA in healthy donors. Study details: A prior study identified 117 million unique TCR beta sequences from about 180 million T cells. Researchers found that approximately 85% of around 400 genotyped donors fell within the Caucasian-associated ancestry cluster.

The primer mix had 60 Vbeta and 13 Jbeta primers. The data were produced by immunoSEQ multiplex PCR, yet TCRdb's version contains in-frame clones alone and is incomplete. The repertoire consists of about 90,000 clones, with about 68% occurring once and the leading ten covering approximately 20%. The germline V and J ends were trimmed by 6 bases and 7 bases, with 15 bases remaining between them. Germline-derived CDR1 and CDR2 are KGHSH and LQKENI. This CDR3 has 14 residues. Sequencing was carried out using PBMCs. The source of this sequence is a young man in good health and CMV-seropositive. The chain employs TRBV18 and TRBJ1-4; D call uncertain. In nucleotides, the CDR3 is TGTGCCAGCTCCCCCCCTTCGGTTGGTGAAAAACTGTTTTTT. It encodes CASSPPSVGEKLFF.